The 19 T cell receptor beta chains below all came from one sample that was sequenced in a study of T cells in tumors after PD-1 blockade. The protocol was immunoSEQ multiplex PCR, while the TCRdb copy is restricted to in-frame clones and leaves out a portion. The table has about 63,000 clones, less than 85% seen once. The sample here was PBMCs, taken after anti-PD-1 treatment. The receptors were sampled from a human donor with basal cell carcinoma.

This chain connects TRBV29-1 to TRBJ2-1; D is unresolved. V gave up 7 bases and J gave up 4 bases, with 5 bases separating them. CDR3 size: 10 residues. CDR1 and CDR2 (germline): SQVTM, ANQGSEA. The CDR3: CSAQYNEQFF. The DNA of the CDR3 is TGCAGCGCCCAATACAATGAGCAGTTCTTC.

This sequence joins TRBV5-1 and TRBJ2-1; 9 positions agree with TRBD1. Losses at the gene ends were 0 bases for V and 4 bases for J; bases not matched to a gene: 5. Germline values: CDR1 SGHRS, CDR2 YFSETQ. The CDR3 consists of 16 residues. The CDR3 region is CASSLVADRGYNEQFF. In nucleotides, the CDR3 is TGCGCCAGCAGCTTGGTGGCGGACAGGGGTTACAATGAGCAGTTCTTC.

The V gene is TRBV10-1, the J gene TRBJ1-5; 9 nucleotides agree with TRBD1. The germline V gene has CDR1 WNHNN and CDR2 SYGVQD (reference sequence). J was trimmed by 5 bases and V by 5 bases; bases with no gene match: 7. The CDR3 runs to 15 residues. DNA of the CDR3: TGCGCCAGCAGTCCCGGGACAGGGAATTATCAGCCCCAGCATTTT. Protein sequence: CASSPGTGNYQPQHF.

This clone has just one count. The rearrangement links TRBV5-6 to TRBJ2-4; D possibly corresponds to TRBD1 (5 bases). Germline CDR1 and CDR2: SGHDT and YYEEEE. This CDR3 is 16 amino acids long. Trimming took 1 base from V and 2 from J, leaving 13 bases between them. CDR3 nucleotide sequence: TGTGCCAGCAGCTTGCCCTCGACAGCCACCAAAAACATTCAGTACTTC. As protein: CASSLPSTATKNIQYF.

This clone occurred once. This rearrangement joins TRBV7-6 to TRBJ2-7; D might be TRBD1 (5 bases). The CDR3 extends over 13 amino acids. Trimming pared 3 bases from V and 4 bases from J, leaving 10 bases between. Germline CDR1 SGHVS, CDR2 FNYEAQ. CDR3 bases: TGTGCCAGCAGCTTGCAGGGAAATTACGAGCAGTACTTC. Translated, it gives CASSLQGNYEQYF. The full variable domain, its missing parts supplied by reference TRBV7-6 and TRBJ2-7, is GAGVSQSPRYKVTKRGQDVALRCDPISGHVSLYWYRQALGQGPEFLTYFNYEAQQDKSGLPNDRFSAERPEGSISTLTIQRTEQRDSAMYRCASSLQGNYEQYFGPGTRLTVT.

The chain has TRBV3-1 (or the pseudogene TRBV3-2) and TRBJ1-6, with D hard to call. Germline V lookup: CDR1 LGHDT, CDR2 YNNKEL (reference sequence). This CDR3 has 16 residues. V lost 4 bases to trimming and J lost 7 bases, with 17 bases between them. CDR3 sequence (DNA): TGTGCCAGCAGCCCAGAAGTATGGGTCGAAAATTCACCCCTCCACTTT. Encoded protein: CASSPEVWVENSPLHF.

This clone was counted only a few times. The genes are TRBV7-9 and TRBJ1-5; TRBD1 aligns across 9 bases. Germline-derived CDR1 and CDR2 are SEHNR and FQNEAQ (reference sequence). Unmatched junction bases numbered 8, after V lost 7 bases and J lost 4 bases. The CDR3 is 15 residues long. This CDR3 reads CASTNTGGANQPQHF. The CDR3 coding sequence is TGTGCCAGCACCAACACAGGGGGCGCGAATCAGCCCCAGCATTTT.

V gene TRBV27 combines with J gene TRBJ1-4; 8 bases are shared with TRBD1. CDR3 length equals 17 residues. The V gene end was trimmed by 5 bases and the J gene end by 0 bases; junction bases not matched to a gene: 8. Germline-derived CDR1 and CDR2 are MNHEY and SMNVEV (reference sequence). The CDR3 spells CASSPGDRHATNEKLFF. As DNA, the CDR3 is TGTGCCAGCAGTCCCGGGGACAGGCATGCAACTAATGAAAAACTGTTTTTT.

V and J are TRBV2 and TRBJ1-5; 8 bases align to TRBD1. CDR1 is SNHLY, CDR2 FYNNEI, per germline. After removal of 6 bases from V and 4 bases from J, the junction contained 8 bases not matched to a gene. There are 15 residues in the CDR3. The CDR3 DNA follows: TGTGCCAGCAGACCAGACAGGGGCCTGAATCAGCCCCAGCATTTT. This codes for CASRPDRGLNQPQHF.

In its sample, this clone is large. The genes are TRBV9 and TRBJ2-3; D remains unclear. V was pared by 2 bases and J by 2 bases, with 15 bases between. Per germline, CDR1 SGDLS and CDR2 YYNGEE. The CDR3 consists of 16 residues. CDR3 region: CASSVFEGGYTDTQYF. CDR3 nucleotide sequence: TGTGCCAGCAGCGTGTTCGAAGGCGGATACACAGATACGCAGTATTTT.

The gene calls are TRBV5-1 and TRBJ2-3; 14 nucleotides agree with TRBD2. This CDR3 contains 17 residues. The ends lost 4 bases at V and 4 bases at J; junction bases unmatched: 8. Germline CDR1 reads SGHRS; CDR2 reads YFSETQ. The CDR3 DNA reads as TGCGCCAGCAGCAGGGGACTAGCGGGGGTACCTTCAGATACGCAGTATTTT. Protein product: CASSRGLAGVPSDTQYF.

J is TRBJ1-1 and V is TRBV19, with TRBD1 matching 7 bases. J lost 0 bases, V lost 3 bases, and 1 base had no gene match. The germline V gene encodes CDR1 LNHDA and CDR2 SQIVND (reference sequence). CDR3 length: 14 residues. The CDR3 nucleotides are TGTGCCAGTAGTATCACAGGGGTGAACACTGAAGCTTTCTTT. Translating gives CASSITGVNTEAFF.

The chain couples TRBV13 to TRBJ2-3, with TRBD2 matching over 9 bases. The germline V gene encodes CDR1 PRHDT and CDR2 FYEKMQ (reference sequence). With 3 bases clipped from V and 8 bases from J, the junction kept 12 bases outside the gene matches. The CDR3 is 16 amino acids. CDR3 loop: CASSFSGGSLLGTQYF. For the CDR3, the DNA is TGTGCCAGCAGCTTTAGCGGGGGCTCCCTATTAGGTACGCAGTATTTT.

This clone was found a few times. The CDR3 nucleotides read TGTGCCAGCAGTAATTCGGCAAACACCGGGGAGCTGTTTTTT. It translates to CASSNSANTGELFF. This chain links TRBV6-4 with TRBJ2-2; D gene ambiguous. CDR1 is MRHNA and CDR2 is SNTAGT in the germline V gene. CDR3 length: 14 residues. Trimming took 5 bases from V and 2 from J, leaving 9 bases between them.

This clone has just a few counts. J is TRBJ1-2 and V is TRBV29-1, with unresolved D. Germline V lookup: CDR1 SQVTM, CDR2 ANQGSEA. The CDR3 loop spans 19 amino acids. Trimming pared 6 bases from V and 0 bases from J, leaving 29 bases between. CDR3 DNA sequence: TGCAGCGTCCAAATAGGTGGAGTTGACGTCGATCGGACTAACTATGGCTACACCTTC. Its translation is CSVQIGGVDVDRTNYGYTF.

The chain combines TRBV9 with TRBJ1-1, with D possibly matching TRBD1 (5 bases). The CDR3 length is 14 residues. V was cut by 0 bases and J by 5 bases, with 11 bases left in between. Germline CDR1 is SGDLS and CDR2 is YYNGEE. The CDR3 reads CASSVEGKGTEAFF. CDR3 DNA: TGTGCCAGCAGCGTAGAAGGAAAGGGGACTGAAGCTTTCTTT.

The chain has TRBV9 and TRBJ2-5; 8 bases are shared with TRBD2. The V and J ends lost 4 bases and 5 bases, in that order; junction bases with no gene match: 13. Germline loops: CDR1 SGDLS, CDR2 YYNGEE. This CDR3 is built from 16 residues. CDR3: CASSPRGGIFGETQYF. CDR3 in DNA: TGTGCCAGCAGCCCACGGGGGGGAATCTTTGGGGAGACCCAGTACTTC. The complete variable domain, with remaining parts taken from reference TRBV9 and TRBJ2-5, reads DSGVTQTPKHLITATGQRVTLRCSPRSGDLSVYWYQQSLDQGLQFLIQYYNGEERAKGNILERFSAQQFPDLHSELNLSSLELGDSALYFCASSPRGGIFGETQYFGPGTRLLVL.

This clone was picked up a small number of times. The rearrangement joins TRBV2 to TRBJ1-2; TRBD1 agrees at 8 bases. CDR1 is SNHLY, CDR2 FYNNEI, per germline. V trimming: 8 bases; J trimming: 0 bases; junction bases outside the gene matches: 5. CDR3 length: 14 residues. CDR3 DNA sequence: TGTGCCAGCGGCGGGACAGGACCTAACTATGGCTACACCTTC. Translation: CASGGTGPNYGYTF.

The chain recombines TRBV2 with TRBJ2-2; 7 bases agree with TRBD2. From germline, CDR1 is SNHLY and CDR2 FYNNEI. The CDR3 totals 15 residues. V lost 7 bases, J lost 6 bases, and 11 bases stayed unmatched. Written as DNA, the CDR3 is TGTGCCAGCATTTCGACTAGCCCGGGATCCGGGGAGCTGTTTTTT. Its protein product is CASISTSPGSGELFF.